The T cell receptor (beta chain) described here comes from a study of identical twins. Per germline, CDR1 KGHDR and CDR2 SFDVKD. Trimming cost V 1 base and J 9 bases; bases outside gene matches: 5. This CDR3 is 15 amino acids long. TCRdb processed the 5' RACE reads anew with MiXCR; each CDR3 protein has one entry. The sample yields a few hundred thousand distinct CDR3 sequences, 20% to 30% seen once. These same data were also listed under a study on T cells expressing NK-cell markers.

The chain joins TRBV24-1 to TRBJ1-6; 7 bases fit TRBD1. The specimen sequenced was CD4+ T cells sorted from blood. The TCR was taken from a woman in her late teens or twenties in good health. The DNA of the CDR3 is TGTGCCACCAGTGATTTAGGGACAGCTCTTTCACCCCTCCACTTT. Amino acids: CATSDLGTALSPLHF.